This paragraph covers one TCR beta chain sequence. Here immunoSEQ multiplex PCR was the method, and the copy in TCRdb shows in-frame clones only, minus some. Of some 400,000 clones listed, around 87% are singletons. The sample comes from a study of blood T cell repertoires in COVID-19. Study overall: PBMCs, B-cell-depleted T cells, or T cells provided the cDNA or gDNA that made up the material.

One Seattle source followed patients from active infection through their disease course. The germline CDR1 and CDR2 sequences are SGHNT and YYREEE (reference sequence). This CDR3 has 15 residues. V trimming: 0 bases; J trimming: 4 bases; junction bases outside the gene matches: 6. Sequencing was performed on peripheral blood. The chain uses TRBV5-4 and TRBJ2-7, with 8 nucleotides matching TRBD2. This TCR came from a woman in her sixties or seventies with COVID-19, enrolled during active disease. In nucleotides, the CDR3 is TGTGCCAGCAGCTTGGCTAGCGGGCCGGGGTACGAGCAGTACTTC. This sequence encodes CASSLASGPGYEQYF.